The source of this T cell receptor (beta chain) is a study of blood T cell repertoires in COVID-19. Study at large: The study drew acute and convalescent COVID-19 samples from the United States, Italy and Spain. The cDNA or gDNA used as material had been derived from T cells, B-cell-depleted T cells, or PBMCs.

In the study's own analysis: Estimation of nucleated cell counts was performed using reference gene primer amplification. Clones were read by immunoSEQ multiplex PCR, and TCRdb kept only the in-frame ones, dropping some. That table supplies the V and J calls and clone size; D and trimming were determined from the DNA. The sample contains some 370,000 clones, around 91% of which appear only once. CDR3 length: 16 amino acids. Trimming shortened V by 9 bases and J by 3 bases, and 23 bases separated the two germline ends. Germline CDR1 is LNHDA and CDR2 is SQIVND (reference sequence). The clonotype was recovered from a man younger than 35 with active or convalescent COVID-19. The chain couples TRBV19 to TRBJ1-1; a possible D gene is TRBD1 (5 bases). Sequenced input: peripheral blood. Here the CDR3 reads CASRNSGTALYTEAFF. The CDR3 nucleotides are TGTGCCAGCCGGAACAGCGGGACGGCATTATACACTGAAGCTTTCTTT.